The 20 T cell receptor beta chains listed next were all sequenced from one sample in a study of shared clonotypes between healthy human individuals. This table comes from immunoSEQ multiplex PCR, and its TCRdb copy is limited to in-frame clones, with some not included. The sample has about 2.3 million clones, roughly 90% seen once. Sequencing used naive CD4+ T cells from PBMCs. Subset of the sample: CD45RA+ positively selected. The receptors stem from a man between 18 and 35 years old in good health. Some clones in this sample may be carry-over from other donors' samples.

CDR3 protein: CASTVGLIPTNYGYTF. Written as DNA, the CDR3 is TGTGCCAGCACCGTGGGGCTTATCCCTACTAACTATGGCTACACCTTC. The rearrangement joins TRBV2 to TRBJ1-2; a possible D gene is TRBD1 (5 bases). This CDR3 has 16 amino acids. CDR1 and CDR2 from the germline V gene are SNHLY and FYNNEI. V shed 7 bases and J shed 0 bases, with 18 bases lying between them. Full variable domain (rest looked up from reference TRBV2 and TRBJ1-2): EPEVTQTPSHQVTQMGQEVILRCVPISNHLYFYWYRQILGQKVEFLVSFYNNEISEKSEIFDDQFSVERPDGSNFTLKIRSTKLEDSAMYFCASTVGLIPTNYGYTFGSGTRLTVV.

This chain uses TRBV7-9 with TRBJ2-1; 9 bases are a match to TRBD2. J lost 7 bases, V lost 1 base, and 8 bases had no gene match. The CDR3 runs 16 residues. CDR1 is SEHNR and CDR2 is FQNEAQ in the germline V gene (reference sequence). CDR3 coding DNA: TGTGCCAGCAGCTTAGGCGGGGGGGCGAGTAGAAATGAGCAGTTCTTC. Protein sequence: CASSLGGGASRNEQFF.

The genes are TRBV5-4 and TRBJ2-7; 7 bases align to TRBD1. The V and J ends lost 1 base and 3 bases, in that order; junction bases with no gene match: 4. Germline V CDR1 and CDR2: SGHNT, YYREEE (reference sequence). The CDR3 length is 14 residues. The CDR3 DNA reads TGTGCCAGCAGCTTGTCGGGACAGAACTACGAGCAGTACTTC. Protein product: CASSLSGQNYEQYF. Supplemented by reference TRBV5-4 and TRBJ2-7, the full variable domain reads ETGVTQSPTHLIKTRGQQVTLRCSSQSGHNTVSWYQQALGQGPQFIFQYYREEENGRGNFPPRFSGLQFPNYSSELNVNALELDDSALYLCASSLSGQNYEQYFGPGTRLTVT.

The rearrangement joins TRBV18 to TRBJ2-2; D is unclear. Trimming pared 1 base from V and 6 bases from J, leaving 9 bases between. Germline V lookup: CDR1 KGHSH, CDR2 LQKENI. The CDR3 is 14 amino acids. CDR3: CASSPRYPPGELFF. Here the CDR3 DNA reads TGTGCCAGCTCACCACGATATCCCCCCGGGGAGCTGTTTTTT.

The rearrangement links TRBV15 to TRBJ1-2, with D tentatively TRBD1 (6 bases). The CDR3 is 16 amino acids. Germline V gene sequence: CDR1 LNHNV, CDR2 YYDKDF (reference sequence). Trimming cost V 1 base and J 7 bases, with 19 bases left between them. CDR3 amino acids: CATSRGRGGEFGGYTF. CDR3 sequence (DNA): TGTGCCACCAGCAGAGGCAGGGGAGGGGAGTTCGGTGGCTACACCTTC.

The V and J genes are TRBV5-1 and TRBJ2-7, with 9 bases fitting TRBD1. With 4 bases clipped from V and 5 bases from J, the junction kept 7 bases outside the gene matches. The CDR3 runs to 14 residues. Germline CDR1 is SGHRS and CDR2 is YFSETQ. CDR3 sequence: CASSSRDRVDEQYF. As DNA, the CDR3 is TGCGCCAGCAGCAGCCGGGACAGGGTCGACGAGCAGTACTTC.

The chain combines TRBV19 with TRBJ1-3; possibly TRBD1 for D (5 bases). Germline lookup yields CDR1 LNHDA and CDR2 SQIVND (reference sequence). The CDR3 runs to 16 residues. V lost 1 base to trimming and J lost 0 bases, with 10 bases between them. For the CDR3, the DNA is TGTGCCAGTAGTATAGTGGGACTGAGCTCTGGAAACACCATATATTTT. Translation gives CASSIVGLSSGNTIYF.

This chain links TRBV19 with TRBJ1-2; TRBD1 matches 8 bases. With 3 bases clipped from V and 1 base from J, the junction kept 4 bases outside the gene matches. The CDR3 is 15 amino acids. Germline lookup yields CDR1 LNHDA and CDR2 SQIVND (reference sequence). The CDR3: CASSIRTGSNYGYTF. CDR3 nucleotides: TGTGCCAGTAGTATCCGGACAGGGAGTAACTATGGCTACACCTTC.

The chain couples TRBV28 to TRBJ2-7; 10 bases match TRBD1. Per germline, CDR1 MDHEN and CDR2 SYDVKM. V gave up 4 bases and J gave up 2 bases; unmatched junction bases: 14. The CDR3 is 18 residues long. In DNA, the CDR3 is TGTGCCAGCAGTTCCCCCCGGGACAGGGGCGGCTTAACCTACGAGCAGTACTTC. Its translation: CASSSPRDRGGLTYEQYF. The full variable domain, completed using reference TRBV28 and TRBJ2-7, is DVKVTQSSRYLVKRTGEKVFLECVQDMDHENMFWYRQDPGLGLRLIYFSYDVKMKEKGDIPEGYSVSREKKERFSLILESASTNQTSMYLCASSSPRDRGGLTYEQYFGPGTRLTVT.

CDR3 sequence reads: CASSQETGMYGYTF. The CDR3 bases are TGTGCCAGCAGCCAAGAGACAGGGATGTATGGCTACACCTTC. The chain is built from TRBV14 and TRBJ1-2, with 7 bases that match TRBD1. V lost 0 bases and J lost 5; bases outside the gene matches: 3. Per germline, CDR1 SGHDN and CDR2 FVKESK. This CDR3 has 14 amino acids.

The V call is TRBV2, the J call TRBJ2-2, with no clear D. Trimming stripped 3 bases from V and 1 base from J, with 3 bases between. Looked up from germline, CDR1 is SNHLY and CDR2 is FYNNEI. This CDR3 comprises 13 residues. CDR3 loop: CASSDENTGELFF. The DNA for the CDR3 is TGTGCCAGCAGTGACGAGAACACCGGGGAGCTGTTTTTT.

This clone has only one observation. The gene calls are TRBV7-3 and TRBJ2-5; unclear D gene. Germline V gives CDR1 SGHTA, CDR2 FQGTGA. V lost 3 bases to trimming and J lost 1 base, with 9 bases between them. There are 14 residues in the CDR3. CDR3 bases: TGTGCCAGCAGCTTTTTCCACAGCCAAGAGACCCAGTACTTC. Translated: CASSFFHSQETQYF.

CDR3 residues: CASSSTDSSSYEQYF. The CDR3 nucleotides are TGTGCCAGCAGTTCCACGGACAGTAGCTCCTACGAGCAGTACTTC. This rearrangement joins TRBV27 to TRBJ2-7, with D tentatively TRBD1 (6 bases). V lost 4 bases and J lost 0, with 13 bases in between. The CDR3 extends over 15 amino acids. Germline V gene lookup returns CDR1 MNHEY and CDR2 SMNVEV (reference sequence).

The V gene is TRBV28, the J gene TRBJ2-1; 7 bases line up with TRBD2. The CDR3 sequence is 20 residues long. The trim removed 5 bases at V and 0 bases at J, leaving 19 bases unmatched. CDR1 MDHEN and CDR2 SYDVKM come from the germline V gene. CDR3 in amino acids: CASSTNSGTTHQSSYNEQFF. CDR3 in DNA: TGTGCCAGCAGTACTAACTCCGGGACTACCCATCAGAGCTCCTACAATGAGCAGTTCTTC. Full variable domain (remainder filled in from reference TRBV28 and TRBJ2-1): DVKVTQSSRYLVKRTGEKVFLECVQDMDHENMFWYRQDPGLGLRLIYFSYDVKMKEKGDIPEGYSVSREKKERFSLILESASTNQTSMYLCASSTNSGTTHQSSYNEQFFGPGTRLTVL.

The chain recombines TRBV9 with TRBJ2-3, with TRBD2 as a possible D gene (5 bases). The CDR3 totals 13 residues. Germline V lookup: CDR1 SGDLS, CDR2 YYNGEE. Trimming left V 3 bases short and J 7 bases short, with 12 bases between. CDR3 nucleotides: TGTGCCAGCAGCGCAGGACTTGAGAATACGCAGTATTTT. It yields the protein CASSAGLENTQYF.

The chain combines TRBV2 with TRBJ2-3; D not resolved. Germline CDR1 is SNHLY and CDR2 is FYNNEI. The CDR3 length is 11 residues. Trimming took 6 bases from V and 8 from J, leaving 9 bases between them. The CDR3 spells CASRERGTQYF. In DNA form, the CDR3 reads TGTGCCAGCAGGGAGAGAGGTACGCAGTATTTT. Full variable domain (remainder filled in from reference TRBV2 and TRBJ2-3): EPEVTQTPSHQVTQMGQEVILRCVPISNHLYFYWYRQILGQKVEFLVSFYNNEISEKSEIFDDQFSVERPDGSNFTLKIRSTKLEDSAMYFCASRERGTQYFGPGTRLTVL.

The genes are TRBV28 and TRBJ1-4, with D unclear. The CDR3 covers 11 residues. Germline lookup yields CDR1 MDHEN and CDR2 SYDVKM. Deletions cut 5 bases from V and 7 bases from J, with 5 bases between. CDR3 in amino acids: CASSGLEKLFF. CDR3 coding DNA: TGTGCCAGCAGTGGCCTTGAAAAACTGTTTTTT.

The rearrangement links TRBV18 to TRBJ2-7; 7 bases line up with TRBD2. Germline-derived CDR1 and CDR2 are KGHSH and LQKENI. J lost 0 bases, V lost 3 bases, and 5 bases had no gene match. The CDR3 runs to 15 residues. CDR3 sequence (DNA): TGTGCCAGCTCACCCTACAGCGGGGTCTCCTACGAGCAGTACTTC. It specifies CASSPYSGVSYEQYF.

The chain has TRBV6-6 and TRBJ2-7, with a weak D call TRBD2 (5 bases). The CDR3 contains 16 residues. Per germline, CDR1 MNHNY and CDR2 SVGAGI (reference sequence). Deletions cut 0 bases from V and 4 bases from J, with 16 bases between. Written as DNA, the CDR3 is TGTGCCAGCAGTTACTCAACCGGATCCCCGGGGTACGAGCAGTACTTC. It specifies CASSYSTGSPGYEQYF.

The chain employs TRBV7-9 and TRBJ2-2; maybe TRBD1 (6 bases). The V end lost 0 bases, the J end lost 5 bases, and 13 bases lay between the germline ends. CDR1 is SEHNR and CDR2 is FQNEAQ in the germline V gene (reference sequence). The length of the CDR3 is 16 residues. In DNA form, the CDR3 reads TGTGCCAGCAGCTTAGCCCTAGGGGGAAGGACCGGGGAGCTGTTTTTT. It translates to CASSLALGGRTGELFF.